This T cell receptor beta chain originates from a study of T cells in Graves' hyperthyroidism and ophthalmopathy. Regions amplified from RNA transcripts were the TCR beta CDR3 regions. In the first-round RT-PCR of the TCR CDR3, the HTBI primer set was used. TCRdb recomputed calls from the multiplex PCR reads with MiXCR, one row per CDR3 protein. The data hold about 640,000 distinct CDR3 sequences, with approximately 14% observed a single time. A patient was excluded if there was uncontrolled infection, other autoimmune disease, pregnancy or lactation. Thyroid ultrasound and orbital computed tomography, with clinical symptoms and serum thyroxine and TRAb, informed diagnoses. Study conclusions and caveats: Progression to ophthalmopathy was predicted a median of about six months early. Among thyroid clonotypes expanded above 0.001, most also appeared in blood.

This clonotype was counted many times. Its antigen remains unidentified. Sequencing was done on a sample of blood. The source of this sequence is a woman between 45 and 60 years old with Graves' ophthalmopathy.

Written as DNA, the CDR3 is TGTGCCAGCAGTCCCCTAAACCAGGGGACAGAGACCCAGTACTTC. Its protein is CASSPLNQGTETQYF. The chain carries TRBV12-3 or TRBV12-4 and TRBJ2-5, with TRBD1 as a possible D gene (6 bases). V was clipped by 5 bases and J by 4 bases, with 17 bases between them. The CDR3 covers 15 residues.